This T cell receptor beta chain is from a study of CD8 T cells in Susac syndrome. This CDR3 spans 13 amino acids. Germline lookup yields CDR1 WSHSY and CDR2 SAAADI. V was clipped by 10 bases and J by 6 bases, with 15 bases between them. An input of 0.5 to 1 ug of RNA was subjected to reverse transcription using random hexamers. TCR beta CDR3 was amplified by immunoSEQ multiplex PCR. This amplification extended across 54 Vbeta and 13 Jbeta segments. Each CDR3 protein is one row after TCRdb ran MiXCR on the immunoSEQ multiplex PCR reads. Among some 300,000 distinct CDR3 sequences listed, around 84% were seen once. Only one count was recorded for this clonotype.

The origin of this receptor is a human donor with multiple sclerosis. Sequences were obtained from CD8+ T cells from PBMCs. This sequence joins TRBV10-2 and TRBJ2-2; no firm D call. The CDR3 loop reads CATLDDDAGELFF. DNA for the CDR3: TGCGCCACCCTGGATGATGACGCCGGGGAGCTGTTTTTT.